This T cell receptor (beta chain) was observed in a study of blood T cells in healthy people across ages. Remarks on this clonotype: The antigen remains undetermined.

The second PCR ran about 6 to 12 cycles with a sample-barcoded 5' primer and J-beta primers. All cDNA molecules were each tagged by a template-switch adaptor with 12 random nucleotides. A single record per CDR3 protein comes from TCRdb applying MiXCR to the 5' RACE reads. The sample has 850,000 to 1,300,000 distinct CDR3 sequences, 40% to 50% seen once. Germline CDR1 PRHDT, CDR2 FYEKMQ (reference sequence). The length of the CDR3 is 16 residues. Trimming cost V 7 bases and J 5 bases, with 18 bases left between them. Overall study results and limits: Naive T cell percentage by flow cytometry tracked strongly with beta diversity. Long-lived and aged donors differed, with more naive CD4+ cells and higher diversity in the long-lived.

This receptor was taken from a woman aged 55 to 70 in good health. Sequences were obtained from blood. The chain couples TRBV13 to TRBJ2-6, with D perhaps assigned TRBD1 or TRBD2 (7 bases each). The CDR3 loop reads CASKTRGGTRANVLTF. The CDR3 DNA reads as TGTGCCAGCAAAACCAGGGGGGGGACAAGGGCCAACGTCCTGACTTTC.